Listed below are T cell receptor beta chains from one sample, sequenced in a study of blood T cell repertoires in COVID-19. Method: immunoSEQ multiplex PCR; TCRdb's copy keeps in-frame clones and lacks some. The sample yields around 180,000 clones, roughly 80% seen once. The sample consisted of peripheral blood. The receptors were sampled from a human donor in a cohort sampled during active COVID-19. Both conserved end residues are part of each CDR3. Each record gives: clone size, D gene, J gene, V gene, CDR3 DNA, CDR3 protein. A D gene is named only where the DNA matches it firmly. Size tells how often a clone was seen (once, few, many) or the class of an expanded clone, and some rows leave it out.

.	.	TRBJ1-2	TRBV4-3	TGCGCCAGCAGCCAAGGCATGGCGGGGAATGGCTACACCTTC	CASSQGMAGNGYTF
.	TRBD1	TRBJ2-5	TRBV9	TGTGCCAGCAGCGCGACAGGGGGCAGAGAGACCCAGTACTTC	CASSATGGRETQYF
once	.	TRBJ2-1	TRBV3-1/TRBV3-2	TGTGCCAGCAGCCAAGCCGGGACTTTTGGGCACAATGAGCAGTTCTTC	CASSQAGTFGHNEQFF
.	TRBD1	TRBJ1-1	TRBV6-5	TGTGCCAGCAGTTCCAGGGGGACTGAAGCTTTCTTT	CASSSRGTEAFF
.	.	TRBJ1-2	TRBV5-3	TGTGCCAGAAGCTTCCAGGGGCTACCCTATGGCTACACCTTC	CARSFQGLPYGYTF
.	.	TRBJ2-2	TRBV19	TGTGCCAGTAGTACCCGGAGGGATCCGAACACCGGGGAGCTGTTTTTT	CASSTRRDPNTGELFF
.	.	TRBJ1-5	TRBV19	TGTGCCAGTACCCTACAGGGAGGGGGCAATCAGCCCCAGCATTTT	CASTLQGGGNQPQHF
.	.	TRBJ2-7	TRBV24-1	TGTGCCACCAGTGACTTCAACTCCGAGCAGTACTTC	CATSDFNSEQYF
.	.	TRBJ2-3	TRBV9	TGTGCCAGCAGCGTAATTGGACAGCACACAGATACGCAGTATTTT	CASSVIGQHTDTQYF
.	TRBD2	TRBJ2-7	TRBV3-1/TRBV3-2	TGTGCCAGCAGCCCCGCTCGGACTAGCGCCGAGCAGTACTTC	CASSPARTSAEQYF
.	TRBD1	TRBJ1-1	TRBV5-1	TGCGCCAGCAGCTTGCAGGGGGCGACCACTGAAGCTTTCTTT	CASSLQGATTEAFF
.	TRBD2	TRBJ2-6	TRBV28	TGTGCCAGCAGTTTCTCCTTGGCGGGAGAGTTACTGACCAGAAAGGGGGCCAACGTCCTGACTTTC	CASSFSLAGELLTRKGANVLTF
.	TRBD1	TRBJ2-7	TRBV5-8	TGTGCCAGCAGGCGGACAGGGGCTCAAGCTAGGGAGCAGTACTTC	CASRRTGAQAREQYF
.	.	TRBJ2-7	TRBV12-3/TRBV12-4	TGTGCCACATCCATGGGCTTTTCCTACGAGCAGTACTTC	CATSMGFSYEQYF
.	TRBD1	TRBJ1-5	TRBV7-8	TGTGCCAGCAGCTTAGGGACAGGTAATCAGCCCCAGCATTTT	CASSLGTGNQPQHF
.	TRBD2	TRBJ2-3	TRBV10-3	TGTGCCACCCAAGTTGGGACTAGCGGTACCACAGATACGCAGTATTTT	CATQVGTSGTTDTQYF
.	TRBD2	TRBJ2-3	TRBV6-4	TGTGCCAGCAGTCCCCTAGCGGGGTCCACAGATACGCAGTATTTT	CASSPLAGSTDTQYF
once	TRBD2	TRBJ2-2	TRBV6-4	TGTGCCAGCAGTGAACTAGCGGGAAGCACCGGGGAGCTGTTTTTT	CASSELAGSTGELFF
few	.	TRBJ2-3	TRBV4-3	TGCGCCAGCAGCCAAGAAGGGCCCAGGGGAGGGAGCGCAGATACGCAGTATTTT	CASSQEGPRGGSADTQYF
.	.	TRBJ2-7	TRBV7-2	TGTGCCAGCAGCTTGATAACCGGGGGAAACGAGCAGTACTTC	CASSLITGGNEQYF